This T cell receptor beta chain was recovered during a study of OX40 agonist ivuxolimab in advanced cancers. Study-wide context: In this cohort, patients received ivuxolimab, an agonistic anti-OX40 (CD134) antibody.

Sequencing used immunoSEQ multiplex PCR; TCRdb keeps in-frame clones, though not all of them. The table has tens of thousands of clones, more than 75% seen once. This receptor was obtained from an adult with an advanced solid tumor such as melanoma, head and neck, liver or kidney cancer. The sequencing here drew on CD4+ or CD8+ T cells sorted from blood, taken in a trial of the OX40 agonist ivuxolimab.

The CDR3 spells CASSAGGSAGELFF. In DNA, the CDR3 is TGTGCCAGCTCCGCAGGGGGAAGTGCCGGGGAGCTGTTTTTT. The chain links TRBV9 to TRBJ2-2, with 7 bases that match TRBD1. The V gene's germline CDR1 is SGDLS and CDR2 YYNGEE. The V and J ends lost 7 bases and 6 bases, in that order; junction bases with no gene match: 9. The CDR3 totals 14 residues.